This T cell receptor beta chain was identified during a study of T cells in localized non-small cell lung cancer (dated by TCRdb to the early 2020s). Regarding the research as a whole: T cell repertoires of about 230 early-stage NSCLC patients were analyzed, with tumors being compared against uninvolved tumor-adjacent lungs. The mean age of the NSCLC patients was about 64 years, with 120 to 150 men and 95 to 110 women. The cohort comprised roughly 220 treatment-naïve NSCLC patients with resected, localized lung tumors. The investigation overall reported the following: Because the study design was exploratory, TCR variables were selected using unadjusted p-values without false-discovery rate correction. Uninvolved tumor-adjacent lung showed the highest T cell clonality, higher than tumor, which suggests more focused antigenic responses in the uninvolved tumor-adjacent lung. Because multi-region tumor sequencing was not done, intratumor heterogeneity could not be ruled out. Higher blood T cell density associated with longer overall survival, while higher adjacent-lung clonality associated with shorter survival. Of the top 100 tumor clones, a median of about 53 were detected in paired uninvolved adjacent lung; approximately 30 were also among that lung's top 100.

Spanning cysteine to phenylalanine, the CDR3 consists of 15 amino acids. This entry keeps only the CDR3 DNA: 45 bases, framed from base 1. Per the germline V gene, SGHRS is the CDR1 and YFSETQ is the CDR2. V was cut back by 1 base and J by 2 bases, leaving a gap of 11 bases between them. In regard to this clone: This receptor's antigen is unknown. Qualities for individual bases were not recorded, and no much larger clone is one base off.

At diagnosis, peripheral blood, uninvolved tumor-adjacent lung and tumor were collected and stored as a combination of fresh-frozen and FFPE material. For TCR repertoire profiling, the blood samples were analyzed as peripheral blood mononuclear cells. TCR beta CDR3 regions were sequenced from DNA using the immunoSEQ Assay. The paper's data handling went like this. T cell density was computed as TCR beta template counts normalized to usable DNA estimated by amplifying housekeeping genes. Richness was estimated using the preseqR package, with extrapolation to 400,000 templates for PBMC samples and to 120,000 templates for tissue samples. Clonality was taken to be one minus Pielou's evenness. To identify tissue-enriched TCRs, differential abundance testing was run on productive amino-acid clonotypes with a minimum total count of 5 and an alpha of 0.1. The Jaccard Index and the Morisita Overlap Index were used to quantify repertoire overlap between compartments. GLIPH grouped TCR beta CDR3s together with public tetramer-defined viral CDR3s, and a viral motif had to include at least three viral sequences and show V-gene enrichment. TCRdb took over this immuneACCESS table, retaining in-frame rearrangements with V and J assigned. Such tables are incomplete; in checked studies, under half of the missing clones stem from an unresolved V gene, and the remainder is unexplained. The V and J calls and clone size are taken from that table; D and trimming were inferred from the DNA. This sample comprises tens of thousands of clones, roughly 86% of them detected only once. The top ten clones comprise about 16% of the sample.

Specimen: peripheral blood, collected before any cancer treatment. The sequence derives from a man aged 35-75 years with stage I squamous cell lung carcinoma. The chain couples TRBV5-1 to TRBJ2-3, with the D assignment possibly TRBD1 or TRBD2, given 6 matching bases for each. The CDR3 region reads CASSLNGGHTDTQYF. The DNA sequence follows: TGCGCCAGCAGCTTGAACGGGGGCCACACAGATACGCAGTATTTT.